These T cell receptor beta chains were read from a single sample in a study of T cells after yellow fever vaccination. TCRdb re-analysed the 5' RACE reads in MiXCR, keeping a single row per CDR3 protein. Among 620,000 or so distinct CDR3 sequences listed, approximately 13% were seen once. Sample: PBMCs, taken on the day of the yellow fever booster vaccination. These receptor sequences come from a man aged 30-40 years who received the YFV17D yellow fever vaccine. Both conserved end residues are part of each CDR3. The D gene is left open where the match is weak. Clone size is given for some rows only: seen once, a few or many times, or a class if the clone is expanded.

V gene	clone size	D gene	J gene	CDR3 protein	CDR3 DNA
TRBV11-2	.	TRBD2	TRBJ2-1	CASSLWELAGGNSYNEQFF	TGTGCCAGCAGCTTATGGGAGCTAGCGGGAGGTAACTCCTACAATGAGCAGTTCTTC
TRBV9	few	.	TRBJ2-1	CASSPGDKYNEQFF	TGTGCCAGCAGCCCTGGGGACAAGTACAATGAGCAGTTCTTC
TRBV11-2	.	.	TRBJ2-7	CASRDRGRLYEQYF	TGTGCCAGCAGGGACCGGGGCCGACTCTACGAGCAGTACTTC
TRBV7-6	few	.	TRBJ2-3	CASSRRKSPSTDTQYF	TGTGCCAGCAGTCGGAGAAAATCGCCGAGCACAGATACGCAGTATTTT
TRBV5-1	many	.	TRBJ2-2	CASSLSDHPTGELFF	TGCGCCAGCAGCTTATCCGATCATCCTACCGGGGAGCTGTTTTTT
TRBV11-2	few	TRBD2	TRBJ2-1	CASSLSPSGAYNEQFF	TGTGCCAGCAGCCTCTCCCCTAGCGGGGCGTACAATGAGCAGTTCTTC
TRBV5-5	.	TRBD2	TRBJ2-1	CASSLEGLAGAYNEQFF	TGTGCCAGCAGCTTGGAGGGACTAGCGGGCGCCTACAATGAGCAGTTCTTC
TRBV9	few	.	TRBJ2-3	CASSVGTASTDTQYF	TGTGCCAGCAGCGTAGGGACAGCAAGCACAGATACGCAGTATTTT
TRBV20-1	.	TRBD2	TRBJ2-5	CSARAIGGTSVLDASGETQYF	TGCAGTGCTAGAGCGATAGGTGGGACTAGCGTTTTGGACGCCTCCGGGGAGACCCAGTACTTC
TRBV5-5	many	TRBD1	TRBJ1-1	CASSLGDRGVPEAFF	TGTGCCAGCAGCTTGGGGGACAGGGGAGTACCTGAAGCTTTCTTT
TRBV20-1	.	TRBD2	TRBJ2-1	CSAKGSSGRSYNEQFF	TGCAGTGCAAAGGGGTCTAGCGGGCGGTCCTACAATGAGCAGTTCTTC
TRBV10-1	.	.	TRBJ2-2	CASSDRVATGELFF	TGCGCCAGCAGTGATCGGGTCGCAACCGGGGAGCTGTTTTTT
TRBV18	few	.	TRBJ2-4	CASSLTPERGKNIQYF	TGTGCCAGCTCACTAACACCGGAGCGAGGCAAAAACATTCAGTACTTC
TRBV4-2	.	.	TRBJ2-3	CASSQGTQGFKGTDTQYF	TGTGCCAGCAGCCAAGGGACACAGGGATTTAAGGGCACAGATACGCAGTATTTT
TRBV19	few	.	TRBJ2-5	CASSITGETQYF	TGTGCCAGTAGTATAACCGGGGAGACCCAGTACTTC
TRBV20-1	.	TRBD1	TRBJ1-5	CSAFYTGTDKGPAQHF	TGCAGTGCTTTTTACACCGGGACAGATAAAGGACCGGCCCAGCATTTT
TRBV20-1	.	TRBD2	TRBJ2-7	CSAREQRDSRGEQYF	TGCAGTGCTAGAGAACAGCGGGATTCGCGTGGGGAGCAGTACTTC
TRBV10-3	few	TRBD2	TRBJ2-3	CAIRSASGRVWGTDTQYF	TGTGCCATCAGGTCGGCCAGCGGGAGGGTGTGGGGCACAGATACGCAGTATTTT
TRBV6-2/TRBV6-3	few	.	TRBJ1-1	CASTLLTANTEAFF	TGTGCCAGCACTCTATTGACAGCTAACACTGAAGCTTTCTTT
TRBV7-8	.	TRBD1	TRBJ2-2	CASSQGVQGTGELFF	TGTGCCAGCAGCCAGGGGGTTCAGGGAACCGGGGAGCTGTTTTTT
TRBV28	many	TRBD1	TRBJ2-1	CASSFSLGGTGGDEQFF	TGTGCCAGCAGTTTTAGTTTAGGGGGGACAGGGGGCGATGAGCAGTTCTTC
TRBV12-3/TRBV12-4	.	.	TRBJ1-4	CASFSGGAREKLFF	TGTGCCAGCTTCAGCGGGGGGGCGCGTGAAAAACTGTTTTTT
TRBV6-5	few	.	TRBJ2-2	CASSWLWDGELFF	TGTGCCAGCAGTTGGCTGTGGGACGGGGAGCTGTTTTTT
TRBV11-2	.	TRBD1	TRBJ2-7	CASSLGTGFGYEQYF	TGTGCCAGCAGCCTCGGGACAGGCTTTGGGTACGAGCAGTACTTC
TRBV18	few	TRBD1	TRBJ1-1	CASSGTVNTEAFF	TGTGCCAGCTCAGGGACAGTGAACACTGAAGCTTTCTTT
TRBV20-1	few	.	TRBJ1-2	CSARDKEQSRLEGYTF	TGCAGTGCTAGAGATAAGGAGCAGTCTCGGCTGGAGGGCTACACCTTC
TRBV20-1	many	.	TRBJ1-5	CSARGTGLGQPQHF	TGCAGTGCTAGGGGCACAGGGCTCGGTCAGCCCCAGCATTTT
TRBV7-3	few	.	TRBJ2-3	CASSSPSGRADTQYF	TGTGCCAGCAGCTCCCCTTCTGGTAGGGCCGATACGCAGTATTTT
TRBV7-6	.	TRBD1	TRBJ2-7	CASSTGRGQGDEQYF	TGTGCCAGCAGCACCGGGCGAGGACAGGGAGACGAGCAGTACTTC
TRBV20-1	many	TRBD1	TRBJ1-4	CSARVGGGGEKLFF	TGCAGTGCTAGAGTTGGAGGGGGCGGCGAAAAACTGTTTTTT
TRBV28	few	.	TRBJ2-7	CASTPEPEDSYEQYF	TGTGCCAGCACCCCCGAACCAGAGGACTCCTACGAGCAGTACTTC
TRBV4-3	few	.	TRBJ2-5	CASSQVIRWGETQYF	TGCGCCAGCAGCCAAGTTATACGGTGGGGAGAGACCCAGTACTTC
TRBV7-2	.	.	TRBJ2-5	CASSLRGIGQETQYF	TGTGCCAGCAGCTTAAGGGGAATAGGGCAAGAGACCCAGTACTTC
TRBV18	many	.	TRBJ2-3	CASSPGATDTQYF	TGTGCCAGCAGCCCGGGAGCCACAGATACGCAGTATTTT
TRBV20-1	few	.	TRBJ2-7	CSASRPGPSYEQYF	TGCAGTGCTAGTAGGCCGGGACCCTCCTACGAGCAGTACTTC
TRBV20-1	few	.	TRBJ2-3	CSARSSGPGDTQYF	TGCAGTGCTCGGTCCTCGGGGCCGGGGGATACGCAGTATTTT
TRBV5-1	few	.	TRBJ2-1	CASSGKQLSSYNEQFF	TGCGCCAGCAGCGGGAAGCAGCTGAGCTCCTACAATGAGCAGTTCTTC
TRBV20-1	.	TRBD1	TRBJ2-1	CSAWTGIMGTTYNEQFF	TGCAGTGCTTGGACAGGGATTATGGGGACAACCTACAATGAGCAGTTCTTC
TRBV18	few	.	TRBJ2-7	CASSPYGDEQYF	TGTGCCAGCTCACCGTACGGGGACGAGCAGTACTTC
TRBV6-6	few	.	TRBJ2-2	CASSSKRGELFF	TGTGCCAGCAGTTCCAAGAGGGGGGAGCTGTTTTTT
TRBV28	.	TRBD2	TRBJ2-4	CASSSLAGGGVLAKNIQYF	TGTGCCAGCAGTTCGTTAGCGGGAGGGGGGGTCCTAGCCAAAAACATTCAGTACTTC
TRBV7-2	.	TRBD1	TRBJ2-5	CASSPKGAATQYF	TGTGCCAGCAGCCCTAAGGGGGCGGCGACCCAGTACTTC
TRBV11-2	.	.	TRBJ2-7	CASSSAGIGYEQYF	TGTGCCAGCAGCTCCGCGGGGATTGGGTACGAGCAGTACTTC
TRBV5-4	few	TRBD1	TRBJ2-1	CASSRGTENEQFF	TGTGCCAGCAGCAGGGGGACAGAAAATGAGCAGTTCTTC
TRBV10-3	.	TRBD2	TRBJ2-7	CAIREVTSGTSYEQYF	TGTGCCATCAGGGAGGTTACTAGCGGGACCTCCTACGAGCAGTACTTC
TRBV6-5	.	.	TRBJ2-3	CASSYDINTDTQYF	TGTGCCAGCAGTTACGACATAAACACAGATACGCAGTATTTT
TRBV18	.	.	TRBJ2-5	CASSPNIQTTGRETQYF	TGTGCCAGCTCACCAAACATCCAAACTACAGGGCGCGAGACCCAGTACTTC
TRBV20-1	.	.	TRBJ1-2	CSAASANYGYTF	TGCAGTGCTGCTTCAGCGAACTATGGCTACACCTTC
TRBV7-8	few	TRBD1	TRBJ2-5	CASSIYGQGGTQYF	TGTGCCAGCAGCATATACGGACAGGGGGGGACCCAGTACTTC
TRBV12-3/TRBV12-4	few	TRBD2	TRBJ2-1	CASSLTSGRANEQFF	TGTGCCAGCAGTTTGACTAGCGGGAGGGCCAATGAGCAGTTCTTC
TRBV24-1	many	.	TRBJ1-2	CATSDDSQTYGYTF	TGTGCCACCAGTGACGACAGCCAGACCTATGGCTACACCTTC
TRBV30	few	TRBD2	TRBJ2-1	CALPGLAGEEQFF	TGTGCCTTACCGGGACTAGCGGGGGAGGAGCAGTTCTTC
TRBV5-1	.	.	TRBJ2-7	CASSLHGGEQYF	TGCGCCAGCAGCTTGCATGGGGGCGAGCAGTACTTC
TRBV7-2	few	.	TRBJ1-4	CASRSRDGNEKLFF	TGTGCCAGCAGATCCCGGGACGGTAATGAAAAACTGTTTTTT